The rows below give T cell receptor gamma chains drawn from one sample of a study of Vδ1+ human thymocytes. TCRdb fed the multiplex PCR reads into CATT to redo clone calling. Here the sample spans some 22,000 gamma-chain clones, roughly 13% being singletons. The sequenced sample was Vdelta1+ gamma-delta thymocytes from the thymus. Source of these receptors: a child less than two years old who had congenital heart surgery. CDR3s include the opening cysteine and the closing phenylalanine or tryptophan. Size values are once, few and many counts, or a class for expanded clones, and some rows have none.

V gene	J gene	CDR3 length	clone size	CDR3 protein	CDR3 DNA
TRGV8	TRGJ1/TRGJ2	12	few	CATWDRHYKKLF	TGTGCCACCTGGGACCGTCATTATAAGAAACTCTTT
TRGV4	TRGJ1/TRGJ2	12	few	CATWDGPRLGLF	TGTGCCACCTGGGATGGTCCCCGTCTTGGACTCTTT
TRGV9	TRGJ1/TRGJ2	11	few	CALWEVSEKLF	TGTGCCTTGTGGGAGGTATCCGAGAAACTCTTT
TRGV3	TRGJ1/TRGJ2	15	-	CATWDRHYVRNKKLF	TGTGCCACCTGGGACAGACATTACGTTAGGAATAAGAAACTCTTT
TRGV4	TRGJ1/TRGJ2	13	-	CATWVPGRYKKLF	TGTGCCACCTGGGTCCCTGGGCGGTATAAGAAACTCTTT
TRGV5	TRGJ1/TRGJ2	16	few	CATWDTGPPGVYKKLF	TGTGCCACCTGGGACACAGGCCCACCGGGGGTTTATAAGAAACTCTTT
TRGV8	TRGJ1/TRGJ2	11	few	CATWDFLGKLF	TGTGCCACCTGGGATTTTTTGGGGAAACTCTTT
TRGV5	TRGJ1/TRGJ2	12	medium-sized	CATWDSLYKKLF	TGTGCCACCTGGGACAGTCTTTATAAGAAACTCTTT
TRGV9	TRGJ1/TRGJ2	13	-	CALWEVHGYKKLF	TGTGCCTTGTGGGAGGTGCATGGTTATAAGAAACTCTTT
TRGV9	TRGJ1/TRGJ2	13	-	CALWEVLYYKKLF	TGTGCCTTGTGGGAGGTGTTATATTATAAGAAACTCTTT
TRGV9	TRGJ1/TRGJ2	12	medium-sized	CALWEVRGKKLF	TGTGCCTTGTGGGAGGTGCGGGGAAAGAAACTCTTT
TRGV2	TRGJP2	14	few	CATWDGYSDWIKTF	TGTGCCACCTGGGACGGTTATAGTGATTGGATCAAGACGTTT
TRGV8	TRGJ1/TRGJ2	12	-	CATWDAYYKKLF	TGTGCCACCTGGGATGCGTATTATAAGAAACTCTTT
TRGV9	TRGJ1/TRGJ2	15	-	CALWEVPFIDYKKLF	TGTGCCTTGTGGGAGGTGCCTTTTATTGATTATAAGAAACTCTTT
TRGV9	TRGJ1/TRGJ2	16	few	CALWEARVNIGYKKLF	TGTGCCTTGTGGGAGGCCCGAGTAAATATCGGTTATAAGAAACTCTTT
TRGV4	TRGJ1/TRGJ2	20	-	CATWNGHETEPQGEGYKKLF	TGTGCCACCTGGAATGGGCATGAGACGGAGCCCCAGGGAGAGGGTTATAAGAAACTCTTT
TRGV2	TRGJ1/TRGJ2	12	few	CATWATNYKKLF	TGTGCCACCTGGGCTACTAATTATAAGAAACTCTTT
TRGV3	TRGJ1/TRGJ2	11	-	CATWDVGKKLF	TGTGCCACCTGGGACGTGGGTAAGAAACTCTTT
TRGV9	TRGJP1	15	-	CALWGTYTTGWFKIF	TGTGCCTTGTGGGGTACCTATACCACTGGTTGGTTCAAGATATTT
TRGV2	TRGJ1/TRGJ2	13	-	CATWAPFYYKKLF	TGTGCCACCTGGGCCCCATTTTATTATAAGAAACTCTTT
TRGV8	TRGJ1/TRGJ2	14	-	CATWDSSNYYKKLF	TGTGCCACCTGGGATAGCTCGAATTATTATAAGAAACTCTTT
TRGV4	TRGJ1/TRGJ2	11	-	CATWNPAGKLF	TGTGCCACCTGGAATCCGGCGGGGAAACTCTTT
TRGV2	TRGJ1/TRGJ2	13	medium-sized	CATWDGPGYKKLF	TGTGCCACCTGGGACGGGCCGGGTTATAAGAAACTCTTT
TRGV9	TRGJ1/TRGJ2	16	few	CALWETTPRNYYKKLF	TGTGCCTTGTGGGAGACTACACCTAGGAATTATTATAAGAAACTCTTT
TRGV8	TRGJP2	15	-	CATWDKGLQDWIKTF	TGTGCCACCTGGGATAAGGGGTTACAAGATTGGATCAAGACGTTT
TRGV2	TRGJ1/TRGJ2	16	-	CATWDGPRLTGAKKLF	TGTGCCACCTGGGATGGGCCACGCCTGACAGGGGCTAAGAAACTCTTT
TRGV9	TRGJ1/TRGJ2	13	-	CALWEPRGIKKLF	TGTGCCTTGTGGGAGCCTCGGGGGATCAAGAAACTCTTT
TRGV9	TRGJP2	15	-	CALWSQRCSDWIKTF	TGTGCCTTGTGGAGCCAGAGATGTAGTGATTGGATCAAGACGTTT
TRGV8	TRGJP2	14	few	CATWDSGGDWIKTF	TGTGCCACCTGGGATAGTGGGGGTGATTGGATCAAGACGTTT
TRGV4	TRGJ1/TRGJ2	9	-	CATQDKKLF	TGTGCCACCCAGGATAAGAAACTCTTT
TRGV5	TRGJ1/TRGJ2	11	medium-sized	CATWDSHKKLF	TGTGCCACCTGGGACAGTCATAAGAAACTCTTT
TRGV9	TRGJ1/TRGJ2	13	-	CALWEGDYYKKLF	TGTGCCTTGTGGGAGGGCGATTATTATAAGAAACTCTTT
TRGV4	TRGJP2	15	-	CATWDGQGSDWIKTF	TGTGCCACCTGGGATGGGCAGGGTAGTGATTGGATCAAGACGTTT
TRGV3	TRGJ1/TRGJ2	16	-	CATWDSPPANYYKKLF	TGTGCCACCTGGGACAGCCCCCCCGCGAATTATTATAAGAAACTCTTT
TRGV5	TRGJ1/TRGJ2	14	-	CATWDTRNYYKKLF	TGTGCCACCTGGGACACCCGGAATTATTATAAGAAACTCTTT
TRGV5	TRGJ1/TRGJ2	14	few	CATWDRQRGYKKLF	TGTGCCACCTGGGACAGGCAAAGGGGGTATAAGAAACTCTTT
TRGV2	TRGJP2	21	-	CATWDGLYSRDPNSSDWIKTF	TGTGCCACCTGGGACGGGCTTTATAGTCGTGACCCCAATAGTAGTGATTGGATCAAGACGTTT